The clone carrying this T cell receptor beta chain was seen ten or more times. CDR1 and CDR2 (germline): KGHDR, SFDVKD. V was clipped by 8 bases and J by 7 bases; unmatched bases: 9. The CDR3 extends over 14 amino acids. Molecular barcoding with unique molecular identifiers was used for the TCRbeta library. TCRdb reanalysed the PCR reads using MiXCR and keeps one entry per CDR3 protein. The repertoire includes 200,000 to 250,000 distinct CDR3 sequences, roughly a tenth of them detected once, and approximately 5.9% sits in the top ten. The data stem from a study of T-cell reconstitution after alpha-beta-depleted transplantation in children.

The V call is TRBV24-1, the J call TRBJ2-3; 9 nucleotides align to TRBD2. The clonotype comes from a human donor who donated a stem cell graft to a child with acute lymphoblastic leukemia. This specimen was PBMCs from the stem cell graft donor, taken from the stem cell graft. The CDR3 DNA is TGTGCCACCACCGGCGGGGGGGAACACCATACGCAGTATTTT. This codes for CATTGGGEHHTQYF.